The entry that follows covers one T cell receptor beta chain sequence. The data belong to a study of blood T cell repertoires in COVID-19. As handled by the study authors: Nucleated cell counts were estimated from reference gene primer amplification. The method was immunoSEQ multiplex PCR; TCRdb's version includes in-frame clones alone and lacks a portion of them. The D gene and trimming were derived from the DNA, and the V and J assignments and clone size from that table. Counted here are approximately 40,000 clones, approximately 90% occurring once; the ten biggest clones make up 4.5% to 6.5%. The CDR3 is 14 amino acids. Germline V lookup: CDR1 SQVTM, CDR2 ANQGSEA. The V gene end was trimmed by 2 bases and the J gene end by 4 bases; junction bases not matched to a gene: 7.

This receptor was obtained from a human donor in a cohort sampled during active COVID-19. J is TRBJ1-2 and V is TRBV29-1, with 7 bases that match TRBD1. The sequenced material came from peripheral blood. CDR3 nucleotides: TGCAGCGTTGAACGGCAGGGGGTCCCCTATGGCTACACCTTC. It codes for CSVERQGVPYGYTF.